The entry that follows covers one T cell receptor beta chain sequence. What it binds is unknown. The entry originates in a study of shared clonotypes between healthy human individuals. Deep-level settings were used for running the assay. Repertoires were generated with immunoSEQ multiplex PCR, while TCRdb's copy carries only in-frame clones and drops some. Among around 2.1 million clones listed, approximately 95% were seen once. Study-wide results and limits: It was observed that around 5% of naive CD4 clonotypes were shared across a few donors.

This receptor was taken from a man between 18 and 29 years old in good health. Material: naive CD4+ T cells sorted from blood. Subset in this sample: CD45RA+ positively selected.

The CDR3 bases are TGTGCCAGCAGTTTTTTAGGTTTATCTGGAAACACCATATATTTT. It yields the protein CASSFLGLSGNTIYF. The V call is TRBV28, the J call TRBJ1-3; D is ambiguous. CDR1 and CDR2 (germline): MDHEN, SYDVKM. The CDR3 loop spans 15 amino acids. The germline V and J ends were trimmed by 3 bases and 1 base, with 10 bases remaining between them.